The T cell receptor beta chain described here comes from a study of shared clonotypes between healthy human individuals. Comments on this clone: Its antigen is unknown.

Whole-study results and caveats: It was expected that sequencing depth would affect clonotype sharing among donors.

Several immunoSEQ 96-well plates shared each subset's DNA, each plate a replicate. Generated by immunoSEQ multiplex PCR, the TCRdb table keeps only in-frame clones and is missing some. The sample includes around 940,000 clones, around 80% seen only once; the top ten take roughly 1.5%. Germline CDR1 reads SGHRS; CDR2 reads YFSETQ. The ends lost 4 bases at V and 3 bases at J; junction bases unmatched: 16. CDR3 length: 17 residues. Source material: memory CD4+ T cells sorted from blood. The subset: CD45RA-negative fraction. V gene TRBV5-1 combines with J gene TRBJ2-7; 7 nucleotides match TRBD1. This TCR was sampled from a man between 18 and 35 years old in good health. The CDR3 DNA sequence: TGCGCCAGCAGCCCACAGCCGGTGACAGGGATTATCTACGAGCAGTACTTC. Translated, it gives CASSPQPVTGIIYEQYF.